Listed below are T cell receptor beta chains from one sample, sequenced in a study of blood T cell repertoires in COVID-19. Assay: immunoSEQ multiplex PCR; the TCRdb copy retains only in-frame clones and omits some. The sample lists tens of thousands of clones, 70% to 90% occurring once. The specimen was peripheral blood. Receptors were obtained from a man older than 75 with active or convalescent COVID-19. The CDR3 runs from the conserved cysteine through the conserved F or W. Each record gives: clone size, J gene, V gene, D gene, CDR3 DNA, CDR3 protein. The D gene is left open where the match is weak. Size values are once, few and many counts, or a class for expanded clones, and some rows have none.

clone_size: -
j_call: TRBJ2-5
v_call: TRBV12-5
d_call: -
cdr3_nt: TGTGCTAGTGGTTTGGGGTCAGGGGTCGCAGAGACCCAGTACTTC
cdr3_aa: CASGLGSGVAETQYF

clone_size: -
j_call: TRBJ2-3
v_call: TRBV24-1
d_call: -
cdr3_nt: TGTGCCACCTCCGTCCGGGCAGATACGCAGTATTTT
cdr3_aa: CATSVRADTQYF

clone_size: -
j_call: TRBJ1-1
v_call: TRBV27
d_call: TRBD1
cdr3_nt: TGTGCCAGCAGTTTTGATCGGACAGGGAGCACTGAAGCTTTCTTT
cdr3_aa: CASSFDRTGSTEAFF

clone_size: -
j_call: TRBJ1-2
v_call: TRBV6-1
d_call: -
cdr3_nt: TGTGCCAGCAGTGGTCTAAGAGGGTTTAAGGACTATGGCTACACCTTC
cdr3_aa: CASSGLRGFKDYGYTF

clone_size: -
j_call: TRBJ1-3
v_call: TRBV30
d_call: -
cdr3_nt: TGTGCCTGGAGTTACGGGGTCTCTGGAAACACCATATATTTT
cdr3_aa: CAWSYGVSGNTIYF

clone_size: few
j_call: TRBJ2-3
v_call: TRBV4-1
d_call: TRBD2
cdr3_nt: TGCGCCAGCAGCCAAAGGGGTCCTTCTGGGACTAGCGGCTTTCCGGGGGATACGCAGTATTTT
cdr3_aa: CASSQRGPSGTSGFPGDTQYF

clone_size: -
j_call: TRBJ2-1
v_call: TRBV3-1/TRBV3-2
d_call: -
cdr3_nt: TGTGCCAGCAGGCCGGGACATACGTACAATGAGCAGTTCTTC
cdr3_aa: CASRPGHTYNEQFF

clone_size: -
j_call: TRBJ1-2
v_call: TRBV2
d_call: -
cdr3_nt: TGTGCCAGCAGTACAGGTGGCTATGGCTACACCTTC
cdr3_aa: CASSTGGYGYTF

clone_size: -
j_call: TRBJ2-2
v_call: TRBV29-1
d_call: TRBD1
cdr3_nt: TGCAGCTGTCGGGACAGACGTAACACCGGGGAGCTGTTTTTT
cdr3_aa: CSCRDRRNTGELFF

clone_size: -
j_call: TRBJ1-1
v_call: TRBV11-2
d_call: -
cdr3_nt: TGTGCCAGCAGCTACCGACAGGTCACTGAAGCTTTCTTT
cdr3_aa: CASSYRQVTEAFF

clone_size: -
j_call: TRBJ2-2
v_call: TRBV7-9
d_call: -
cdr3_nt: TGTGCCAGCAGCCCAGTTTCTGCCGGGGAGCTGTTTTTT
cdr3_aa: CASSPVSAGELFF

clone_size: -
j_call: TRBJ2-2
v_call: TRBV28
d_call: -
cdr3_nt: TGTGCCAGCAGTTTCCCGCAGGGGTGGTCCGGGGAGCTGTTTTTT
cdr3_aa: CASSFPQGWSGELFF

clone_size: -
j_call: TRBJ1-2
v_call: TRBV28
d_call: TRBD1
cdr3_nt: TGTGCCAGCAGTTTTCTGGACAGGGGTGGACATGGCTACACCTTC
cdr3_aa: CASSFLDRGGHGYTF

clone_size: -
j_call: TRBJ2-2
v_call: TRBV9
d_call: -
cdr3_nt: TGTGCCAGCAGCGTAGGACCGCCAGGGGCAGCGAACACCGGGGAGCTGTTTTTT
cdr3_aa: CASSVGPPGAANTGELFF

clone_size: -
j_call: TRBJ1-4
v_call: TRBV7-9
d_call: -
cdr3_nt: TGTGCCAGCAGCACCGATGTCGGGAAACTGTTTTTT
cdr3_aa: CASSTDVGKLFF

clone_size: -
j_call: TRBJ2-1
v_call: TRBV24-1
d_call: TRBD1
cdr3_nt: TGTGCCACCAGTGACTCGACCGGGACAGGGAGCAATGAGCAGTTCTTC
cdr3_aa: CATSDSTGTGSNEQFF

clone_size: -
j_call: TRBJ1-4
v_call: TRBV5-1
d_call: TRBD1
cdr3_nt: TGCGCCAGCAGCGCCGGACAGGGGCAAAATGAAAAACTGTTTTTT
cdr3_aa: CASSAGQGQNEKLFF

clone_size: -
j_call: TRBJ1-4
v_call: TRBV6-5
d_call: -
cdr3_nt: TGTGCCAGCAGTAGAGTAGTTAATGAAAAACTGTTTTTT
cdr3_aa: CASSRVVNEKLFF

clone_size: -
j_call: TRBJ2-3
v_call: TRBV11-2
d_call: TRBD1
cdr3_nt: TGTGCCAGCAGCCGCGCAGGGGGCGGGACAGATACGCAGTATTTT
cdr3_aa: CASSRAGGGTDTQYF

clone_size: -
j_call: TRBJ1-4
v_call: TRBV9
d_call: TRBD1
cdr3_nt: TGTGCCAGCAGCGACAGGACAGGAGAAAATGAAAAACTGTTTTTT
cdr3_aa: CASSDRTGENEKLFF

clone_size: -
j_call: TRBJ1-2
v_call: TRBV27
d_call: TRBD1
cdr3_nt: TGTGCCAGCAGTGCCCGAGAGGGGGCAAACTATGGCTACACCTTC
cdr3_aa: CASSAREGANYGYTF

clone_size: -
j_call: TRBJ1-1
v_call: TRBV4-1
d_call: -
cdr3_nt: TGCGCCAGCAGCCAAGATATAGCCCGAACGATGGCTTTCTTT
cdr3_aa: CASSQDIARTMAFF

clone_size: few
j_call: TRBJ1-3
v_call: TRBV6-5
d_call: -
cdr3_nt: TGTGCCAGCAGTTATAGAGGGAACTCTGGAAACACCATATATTTT
cdr3_aa: CASSYRGNSGNTIYF

clone_size: once
j_call: TRBJ1-6
v_call: TRBV19
d_call: -
cdr3_nt: TGTGCCAGTATGGGAGGGTGGGATTCACCCCTCCACTTT
cdr3_aa: CASMGGWDSPLHF

clone_size: -
j_call: TRBJ1-1
v_call: TRBV18
d_call: -
cdr3_nt: TGTGCCAGCTCACTTCCCGGCTTCTCTACTAACCCGAACACTGAAGCTTTCTTT
cdr3_aa: CASSLPGFSTNPNTEAFF

clone_size: -
j_call: TRBJ2-5
v_call: TRBV18
d_call: TRBD2
cdr3_nt: TGTGCCAGCTCACGGACTAGCGGGGGCCCCGTTTGGACCCAGTACTTC
cdr3_aa: CASSRTSGGPVWTQYF

clone_size: -
j_call: TRBJ2-5
v_call: TRBV24-1
d_call: -
cdr3_nt: TGTGCCACCAGTGACCCCGGGACAGGCGGGGGGACCCAGTACTTC
cdr3_aa: CATSDPGTGGGTQYF

clone_size: -
j_call: TRBJ2-3
v_call: TRBV19
d_call: TRBD2
cdr3_nt: TGTGCCAGTAGACTAAAAGCGGGGGGCAGCACAGATACGCAGTATTTT
cdr3_aa: CASRLKAGGSTDTQYF

clone_size: -
j_call: TRBJ2-1
v_call: TRBV19
d_call: TRBD1
cdr3_nt: TGTGCCAGTACGAGACAGGGAGTCTACAATGAGCAGTTCTTC
cdr3_aa: CASTRQGVYNEQFF

clone_size: -
j_call: TRBJ1-5
v_call: TRBV6-5
d_call: -
cdr3_nt: TGTGCCAGCAGTACCCGGAGGGGTTTCAATCAGCCCCAGCATTTT
cdr3_aa: CASSTRRGFNQPQHF

clone_size: -
j_call: TRBJ1-5
v_call: TRBV2
d_call: TRBD1
cdr3_nt: TGTGCCAGCAGAAGAACAGGGGTAGGGCAGCCCCAGCATTTT
cdr3_aa: CASRRTGVGQPQHF

clone_size: -
j_call: TRBJ2-3
v_call: TRBV9
d_call: -
cdr3_nt: TGTGCCAGCAGCGTAGCTCGACTCCTCACAGATACGCAGTATTTT
cdr3_aa: CASSVARLLTDTQYF

clone_size: -
j_call: TRBJ2-2
v_call: TRBV29-1
d_call: TRBD1
cdr3_nt: TGCAGCGCCCACCCGACAGGGGGTTTCACCGGGGAGCTGTTTTTT
cdr3_aa: CSAHPTGGFTGELFF

clone_size: -
j_call: TRBJ1-2
v_call: TRBV28
d_call: -
cdr3_nt: TGTGCCAGCAGAGACGGAGGGGCTAACTATGGCTACACCTTC
cdr3_aa: CASRDGGANYGYTF

clone_size: -
j_call: TRBJ2-5
v_call: TRBV7-2
d_call: -
cdr3_nt: TGTGCCAGCAGCTTAGTAACCGGAGAGACCCAGTACTTC
cdr3_aa: CASSLVTGETQYF

clone_size: -
j_call: TRBJ1-1
v_call: TRBV11-3
d_call: TRBD1
cdr3_nt: TGTGCCAGCAGCTTAGACGGCAGGGGGCAAACTTTCTTT
cdr3_aa: CASSLDGRGQTFF

clone_size: -
j_call: TRBJ1-1
v_call: TRBV7-3
d_call: -
cdr3_nt: TGTGCCAGCAGCCAAGGATCGGGGGTTAACACTGAAGCTTTCTTT
cdr3_aa: CASSQGSGVNTEAFF

clone_size: -
j_call: TRBJ2-3
v_call: TRBV7-8
d_call: TRBD2
cdr3_nt: TGTGCCAGCAGCCCAACTAAACGAGCGGGAGTGTCGGGGGCGCAGTATTTT
cdr3_aa: CASSPTKRAGVSGAQYF

clone_size: -
j_call: TRBJ2-2
v_call: TRBV7-9
d_call: -
cdr3_nt: TGTGCCAGCAGCTTAGATACAGGGAACACCGGGGAGCTGTTTTTT
cdr3_aa: CASSLDTGNTGELFF